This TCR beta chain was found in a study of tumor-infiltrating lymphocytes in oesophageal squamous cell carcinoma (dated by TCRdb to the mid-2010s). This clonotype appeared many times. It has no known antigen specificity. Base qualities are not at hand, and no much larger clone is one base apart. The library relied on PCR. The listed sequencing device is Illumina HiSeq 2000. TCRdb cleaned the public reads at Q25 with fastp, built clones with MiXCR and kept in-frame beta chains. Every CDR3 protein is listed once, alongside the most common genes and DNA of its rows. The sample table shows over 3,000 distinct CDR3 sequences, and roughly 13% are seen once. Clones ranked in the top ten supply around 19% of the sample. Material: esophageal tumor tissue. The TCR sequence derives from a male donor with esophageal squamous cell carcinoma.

The DNA is TGTGCCAGCAGCGAAAGGCCAGAGATGAACACTGAAGCTTTCTTT. It translates to CASSERPEMNTEAFF. The rearranged segments are TRBV6-1 and TRBJ1-1; the D gene is unclear. From the germline V gene, CDR1 is MNHNS and CDR2 is SASEGT. Trimming takes 6 bases from V and 0 bases from J, and the germline ends sit 14 bases apart. The CDR3, from cysteine to phenylalanine, totals 15 residues. Only the CDR3 region is kept as DNA, spanning 45 bases read in frame from base 1.